The 7 T cell receptor beta chains listed next were all sequenced from one sample in a study of CD8+ T cells in alopecia areata. cDNA serving as the sequencing template came from extracted, reverse transcribed RNA. Measured with immunoSEQ multiplex PCR; TCRdb has only the in-frame clones, and not every one. This sample has approximately 180,000 clones, with over 50% found just once. This specimen was CD4+ T cells sorted from blood, taken at week 0. These receptors originate from a human donor with alopecia areata.

This clone appeared a few times. Distinct nucleotide sequences in the sample also encode this CDR3. The chain recombines TRBV20-1 with TRBJ2-7; no reliable D call. Trimming took off 0 bases at V and 2 bases at J, with 2 bases between the two ends. The CDR3 is made up of 11 amino acids. CDR1 and CDR2 (germline): DFQATT, SNEGSKA (reference sequence). CDR3 in DNA: TGCAGTGCTAGAGAGACCTACGAGCAGTACTTC. This gives the protein CSARETYEQYF.

This sequence joins TRBV7-3 and TRBJ2-7; tentatively, D is TRBD1 (5 bases). In germline, CDR1 is SGHTA, CDR2 FQGTGA. This CDR3 spans 13 amino acids. Trimming removed 0 bases from V and 7 bases from J, with 10 bases in between. CDR3 sequence (DNA): TGTGCCAGCAGCTTAACGGGAACAGGAGAGCAGTACTTC. Amino acid sequence: CASSLTGTGEQYF. Full variable domain (outside the CDR3, taken from reference TRBV7-3 and TRBJ2-7): GAGVSQTPSNKVTEKGKYVELRCDPISGHTALYWYRQSLGQGPEFLIYFQGTGAADDSGLPNDRFFAVRPEGSVSTLKIQRTERGDSAVYLCASSLTGTGEQYFGPGTRLTVT.

This clone was seen a few times. The gene calls are TRBV30 and TRBJ2-7; D is unresolved. CDR3 length equals 13 residues. The V gene lost 4 bases and the J gene lost 1 base, with 11 bases spanning the gap. Germline lookup yields CDR1 GTSNPN and CDR2 SVGIG (reference sequence). The CDR3 bases are TGTGCCTGGATGTCCATTTTTTCCTACGAGCAGTACTTC. Residues: CAWMSIFSYEQYF.

The chain combines TRBV29-1 with TRBJ2-7; 14 bases are shared with TRBD2. From germline, CDR1 is SQVTM and CDR2 ANQGSEA. This CDR3 comprises 17 residues. Here the CDR3 DNA reads TGCATCCACCCCGTGGGACTAGCGGGGGAATGTGATTACGAGCAGTACTTC. Amino acids: CIHPVGLAGECDYEQYF.

There are a few counts of this clone. Other DNA sequences in the same sample also yield this CDR3. The V call is TRBV29-1, the J call TRBJ1-5, with 9 bases that match TRBD1. The CDR3 length is 12 residues. The junction had 0 bases not matched to a gene; V was cut back by 4 bases and J by 5 bases. Germline V gene lookup returns CDR1 SQVTM and CDR2 ANQGSEA. The CDR3 is CSVGTGDQPQHF. CDR3 DNA sequence: TGCAGCGTTGGGACAGGGGATCAGCCCCAGCATTTT.

The chain uses TRBV4-1 and TRBJ1-6; D may be TRBD1 (5 bases). The CDR3 is 16 amino acids. The ends were cut back, 1 base at V and 7 bases at J, with 14 bases in the middle. Germline CDR1 reads MGHRA; CDR2 reads YSYEKL. The CDR3 sequence: CASSQATLGTNSPLHF. The CDR3, as DNA: TGCGCCAGCAGCCAAGCGACCCTTGGGACCAATTCACCCCTCCACTTT.

This chain uses TRBV6-5 with TRBJ2-7; 10 nucleotides match TRBD1. J was trimmed by 3 bases and V by 5 bases; bases with no gene match: 1. Per the germline V gene, CDR1 is MNHEY and CDR2 is SVGAGI. The CDR3 runs to 13 residues. This chain's CDR3 is CASSRDRGYEQYF. The DNA for the CDR3 is TGTGCCAGCAGTCGGGACAGGGGCTACGAGCAGTACTTC.